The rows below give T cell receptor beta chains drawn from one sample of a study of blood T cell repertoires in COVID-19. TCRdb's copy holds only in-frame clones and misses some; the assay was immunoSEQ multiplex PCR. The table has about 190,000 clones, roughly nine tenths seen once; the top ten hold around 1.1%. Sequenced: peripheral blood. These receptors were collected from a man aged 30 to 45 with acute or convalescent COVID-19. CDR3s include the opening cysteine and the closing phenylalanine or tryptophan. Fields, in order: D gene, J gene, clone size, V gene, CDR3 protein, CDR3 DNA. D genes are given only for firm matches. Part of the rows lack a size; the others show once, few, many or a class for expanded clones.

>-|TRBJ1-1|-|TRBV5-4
CASSLRHQNTEAFF
TGTGCCAGCAGCTTAAGACACCAGAACACTGAAGCTTTCTTT
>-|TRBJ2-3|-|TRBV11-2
CASSPGLSVTDTQYF
TGTGCCAGCAGCCCCGGGTTGAGCGTAACAGATACGCAGTATTTT
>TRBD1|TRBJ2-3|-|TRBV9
CASSADRVVVDTQYF
TGTGCCAGCAGCGCGGACAGGGTGGTCGTAGATACGCAGTATTTT
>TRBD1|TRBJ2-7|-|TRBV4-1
CASSQDQQGALGEQYF
TGCGCCAGCAGCCAAGATCAACAGGGGGCACTCGGCGAGCAGTACTTC
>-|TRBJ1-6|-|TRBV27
CASSVLGSPNTPLHF
TGTGCCAGCAGTGTCCTCGGTAGTCCGAATACACCCCTCCACTTT
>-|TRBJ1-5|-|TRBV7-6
CASRFTGKHQEQPQHF
TGTGCCAGCAGGTTCACAGGGAAACATCAGGAGCAGCCCCAGCATTTT
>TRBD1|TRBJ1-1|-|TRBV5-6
CASSWTGAITEAFF
TGTGCCAGCAGCTGGACAGGGGCGATCACTGAAGCTTTCTTT
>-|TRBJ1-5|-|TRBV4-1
CASSQERAYNQPQHF
TGCGCCAGCAGCCAGGAGAGAGCCTACAATCAGCCCCAGCATTTT
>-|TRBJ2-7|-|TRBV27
CASPKNSPLPYEQYF
TGTGCCAGCCCCAAGAACAGCCCCTTACCCTACGAGCAGTACTTC
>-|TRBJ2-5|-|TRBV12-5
CASATGGEETQYF
TGTGCTAGTGCCACTGGGGGCGAAGAGACCCAGTACTTC
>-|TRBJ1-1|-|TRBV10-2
CASTPGLGYTEAFF
TGCGCCAGCACCCCAGGGTTAGGGTACACTGAAGCTTTCTTT
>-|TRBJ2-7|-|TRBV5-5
CASSIVGSSYEQYF
TGTGCCAGCAGCATTGTAGGGAGCTCCTACGAGCAGTACTTC
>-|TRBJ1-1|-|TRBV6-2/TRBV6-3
CASSYLMGGTEAFF
TGTGCCAGCAGTTACCTAATGGGGGGTACTGAAGCTTTCTTT
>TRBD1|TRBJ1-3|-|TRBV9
CASSRDSNSGNTIYF
TGTGCCAGCAGCCGGGACAGCAACTCTGGAAACACCATATATTTT
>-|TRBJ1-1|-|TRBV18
CASSSTVNTEAFF
TGTGCCAGCTCATCCACGGTGAACACTGAAGCTTTCTTT
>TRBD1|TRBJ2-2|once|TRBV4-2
CASSQNRDRVTGELFF
TGTGCCAGCAGTCAAAACCGGGACAGGGTTACCGGGGAGCTGTTTTTT
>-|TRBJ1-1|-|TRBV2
CASTRGIPTEAFF
TGTGCCAGCACCAGAGGGATCCCCACTGAAGCTTTCTTT
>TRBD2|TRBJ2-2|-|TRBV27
CASSLGAGSTGELFF
TGTGCCAGCAGTTTAGGAGCGGGGAGCACCGGGGAGCTGTTTTTT
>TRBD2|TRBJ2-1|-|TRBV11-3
CASSLVRGGITNEQFF
TGTGCCAGCAGCTTAGTCCGGGGAGGGATAACCAATGAGCAGTTCTTC
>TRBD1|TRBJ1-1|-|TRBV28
CASRRRTGTEAFF
TGTGCCAGCAGGAGACGGACAGGGACTGAAGCTTTCTTT
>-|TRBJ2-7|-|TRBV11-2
CASSSTLYEQYF
TGTGCCAGCAGCTCAACCCTATACGAGCAGTACTTC
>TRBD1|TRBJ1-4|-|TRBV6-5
CATQDRVGGEKLFF
TGTGCCACCCAAGACAGGGTTGGTGGAGAAAAACTGTTTTTT
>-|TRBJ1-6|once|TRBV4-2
CASSRNGNSPLHF
TGTGCCAGCAGCCGCAACGGGAATTCACCCCTCCACTTT
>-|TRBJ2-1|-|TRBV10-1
CASSERTVGEQFF
TGCGCCAGCAGTGAGCGGACAGTTGGTGAGCAGTTCTTC
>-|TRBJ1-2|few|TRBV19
CASAGQGNYGYTF
TGTGCCAGCGCTGGGCAGGGAAACTATGGCTACACCTTC